This T cell receptor beta chain emerged from a study of beta chain features in type 1 diabetes. Study-level results: In all four CD4+ subsets, TCRB CDR3 length was significantly, moderately reduced in type 1 diabetes.

This clone was recorded a few times. What it binds is unknown. A sort by CD45RO/CCR7/CD25/CD127/CD95/CD27 yielded CD4+ naive, central memory, regulatory and stem cell-like memory cells. Expressed TCRB transcripts were sequenced because the isolated RNA had all been reverse transcribed beforehand. Libraries were prepared by immunoSEQ multiplex PCR; TCRdb keeps only in-frame clonotypes and omits some of them. The sample includes about 270,000 clones, about 13% of them seen just once. Germline CDR1 SGHRS, CDR2 YFSETQ. Deletions cut 0 bases from V and 8 bases from J, with 14 bases between. This CDR3 region has 14 residues.

The sequence came from a man aged 25 to 45 with type 1 diabetes. The chain joins TRBV5-1 to TRBJ1-2, with D perhaps matching TRBD1 (6 bases). Sequenced sample: naive CD4+ T cells from blood. CDR3 sequence reads: CASSLATADRGYTF. CDR3 nucleotides: TGCGCCAGCAGCTTGGCCACTGCCGACAGGGGCTACACCTTC.